This TCR beta chain came from a study of T cells after yellow fever vaccination. As TCR cDNA was made by 5'RACE template switching, a universal primer site and UMIs were added. TCRdb reprocessed the 5' RACE reads with MiXCR, giving one entry per CDR3 protein. The sample contains 350,000 to 450,000 distinct CDR3 sequences, approximately 6% of which appear only once. This CDR3 spans 15 amino acids. Trimming took 2 bases from V and 8 from J, leaving 16 bases between them. Per germline, CDR1 MNHEY and CDR2 SVGEGT. Study findings and constraints: Most clones from primary vaccination resurfaced after the booster (roughly 96% CD4, around 90% CD8). FACS-sorted repertoires might harbor abundant contaminating clonotypes from the bulk population. A small proportion of clonotypes was detected in both the CD4 and CD8 compartments.

In regard to this clonotype: Its target is not known.

The sequences come from PBMCs, collected 5 days after the yellow fever booster vaccination. This rearrangement joins TRBV6-2 or TRBV6-3 to TRBJ2-1, with a possible D match to TRBD1 (5 bases). The TCR comes from a man between 25 and 39 years old who received the YFV17D yellow fever vaccine. CDR3 DNA sequence: TGTGCCAGCAGTTACCGCCTGGGGCCTGGGGATGAGCAGTTCTTC. It translates to CASSYRLGPGDEQFF.